These 11 T cell receptor beta chains were all obtained from the same sample, sequenced in a study of T-cell memory formation after mild COVID-19. TCRdb recomputed calls from the 5' RACE reads with MiXCR, one row per CDR3 protein. Counted here are some 130,000 distinct CDR3 sequences, approximately 5.9% occurring once; the ten biggest clones make up approximately 2.3%. The material sequenced was PBMCs or a T cell subset sorted from them (not recorded which). These receptors all come from an adult woman who had mild COVID-19 (a few samples of this study predate the infection). Cell type and time point are not known.

The V gene is TRBV28, the J gene TRBJ2-7; 11 bases agree with TRBD1. The CDR3 has 14 amino acids. V lost 4 bases, J lost 4 bases, and 3 bases stayed unmatched. Germline V gene lookup returns CDR1 MDHEN and CDR2 SYDVKM. CDR3 bases: TGTGCCAGCAGTTGGGGGACAGGGGGTTACGAGCAGTACTTC. Translated, it gives CASSWGTGGYEQYF.

This clonotype turned up a few times. The J gene is TRBJ2-7, the V gene TRBV6-2 or TRBV6-3; possibly TRBD1 or TRBD2 for D (5 bases each). This CDR3 comprises 16 residues. Germline CDR1 and CDR2: MNHEY and SVGEGT. Trimming shortened V by 2 bases and J by 1 base, and 15 bases separated the two germline ends. This CDR3 is CASSYAFEGLSYEQYF. The CDR3 bases are TGTGCCAGCAGTTACGCATTTGAGGGGCTGTCCTACGAGCAGTACTTC.

The sample holds many counts of this clonotype. The V and J genes are TRBV6-5 and TRBJ2-1, with D possibly matching TRBD1 (6 bases). Germline V gives CDR1 MNHEY, CDR2 SVGAGI. Trimming shortened V by 6 bases and J by 5 bases, and 11 bases separated the two germline ends. The CDR3 totals 13 residues. The CDR3 DNA follows: TGTGCCAGCAGGGGGGCGGGCAACAATGAGCAGTTCTTC. Amino acid sequence: CASRGAGNNEQFF.

This clonotype was recorded many times. V gene TRBV12-3 or TRBV12-4 combines with J gene TRBJ1-1, with unresolved D. V was shortened by 3 bases and J by 1 base, with 6 bases between the two germline ends. CDR3 length: 13 residues. The CDR3 loop is CASSFMANTEAFF. Written as DNA, the CDR3 is TGTGCCAGCAGTTTCATGGCGAACACTGAAGCTTTCTTT.

This CDR3 is CAISERGDTEAFF. CDR3 coding DNA: TGTGCCATCAGTGAGAGGGGGGACACTGAAGCTTTCTTT. The V gene is TRBV10-3, the J gene TRBJ1-1; a possible D gene is TRBD1 (6 bases). This CDR3 comprises 13 residues. Germline lookup yields CDR1 ENHRY and CDR2 SYGVKD. Deletions cut 2 bases from V and 3 bases from J, with 7 bases between.

J is TRBJ2-7 and V is TRBV5-6, with TRBD1 matching 9 bases. CDR1 is SGHDT and CDR2 is YYEEEE in the germline V gene. This CDR3 contains 14 residues. The ends lost 0 bases at V and 6 bases at J; junction bases unmatched: 4. The CDR3 DNA is TGTGCCAGCAGCTTGGGGGGACAGGGTCTCGAGCAGTACTTC. This sequence encodes CASSLGGQGLEQYF.

This clonotype turned up a few times. The chain carries TRBV5-1 and TRBJ2-7; D assignment may be TRBD1 or TRBD2 (7 bases each). Trimming pared 7 bases from V and 2 bases from J, leaving 19 bases between. This CDR3 is 15 amino acids long. Looked up from germline, CDR1 is SGHRS and CDR2 is YFSETQ. The CDR3 here is CASGPGSGGAYEQYF. The CDR3 DNA follows: TGCGCCAGCGGTCCGGGATCAGGGGGGGCCTACGAGCAGTACTTC.

The table lists this clonotype with a few counts. The gene calls are TRBV20-1 and TRBJ2-3; 9 nucleotides agree with TRBD2. Unmatched junction bases numbered 9, after V lost 5 bases and J lost 9 bases. Germline CDR1 and CDR2: DFQATT and SNEGSKA (reference sequence). There are 13 residues in the CDR3. In DNA form, the CDR3 reads TGCAGTGCTCGTCCCGGGACTAGCCTGACGCAGTATTTT. As protein: CSARPGTSLTQYF.

The sample holds many counts of this clonotype. The rearrangement uses TRBV5-1 and TRBJ2-7; 9 bases fit TRBD2. Germline CDR1 reads SGHRS; CDR2 reads YFSETQ. The CDR3 runs 15 residues. V was clipped by 1 base and J by 0 bases; unmatched bases: 2. The DNA for the CDR3 is TGCGCCAGCAGCTTGCAGCGGGGGGACTCCTACGAGCAGTACTTC. Residues: CASSLQRGDSYEQYF. Full variable domain (remainder filled in from reference TRBV5-1 and TRBJ2-7): KAGVTQTPRYLIKTRGQQVTLSCSPISGHRSVSWYQQTPGQGLQFLFEYFSETQRNKGNFPGRFSGRQFSNSRSEMNVSTLELGDSALYLCASSLQRGDSYEQYFGPGTRLTVT.

Only a few counts were recorded for this clonotype. A read error may produce the germline difference seen at one junction end. V usage is TRBV7-8 and J usage is TRBJ2-3; weak D call: TRBD1 (6 bases). CDR3 size: 16 residues. The germline V gene has CDR1 SGHVS and CDR2 FQNEAQ. DNA for the CDR3: TGTGCCAGCAGCATAGCAAGGGGGATTTTGGCAGATACGCAGTATTTT. Its protein product is CASSIARGILADTQYF.

The rearrangement links TRBV18 to TRBJ2-1, with TRBD1 identical over 9 bases. This CDR3 contains 16 residues. The J segment lost 4 bases and the V segment lost 0 bases, leaving 4 bases of the junction unmatched. Germline-derived CDR1 and CDR2 are KGHSH and LQKENI. The DNA for the CDR3 is TGTGCCAGCTCACCACCGACAGGGGGTAAATACAATGAGCAGTTCTTC. Its protein product is CASSPPTGGKYNEQFF.